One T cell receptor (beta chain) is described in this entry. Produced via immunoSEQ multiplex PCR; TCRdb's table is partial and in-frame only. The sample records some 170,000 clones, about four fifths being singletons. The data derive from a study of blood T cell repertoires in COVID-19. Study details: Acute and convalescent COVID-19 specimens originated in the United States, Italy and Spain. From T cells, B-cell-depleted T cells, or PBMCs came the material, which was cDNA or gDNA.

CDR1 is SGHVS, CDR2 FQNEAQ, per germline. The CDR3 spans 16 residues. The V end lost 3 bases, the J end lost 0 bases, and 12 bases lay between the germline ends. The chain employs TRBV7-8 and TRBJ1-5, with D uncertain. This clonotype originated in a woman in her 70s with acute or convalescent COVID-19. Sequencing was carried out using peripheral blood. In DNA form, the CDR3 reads TGTGCCAGCAGCTTCGAGGTTATGATTAGCAATCAGCCCCAGCATTTT. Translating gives CASSFEVMISNQPQHF.